The 22 T cell receptor beta chains below were found in one sample sequenced in a study of T cell responses to AZD1222 COVID-19 vaccine. Assay: immunoSEQ multiplex PCR; the TCRdb copy retains only in-frame clones and omits some. Here the sample spans 150,000 to 250,000 clones, 91% being singletons. Source: peripheral blood, taken 28 days after the second AZD1222 dose. These receptors were taken from an adult who received the AZD1222 COVID-19 vaccine.

As concerns this clone: The CDR3 carries no conserved terminal phenylalanine or tryptophan, so it likely arises from a read error. The DNA is left out, because the CDR3 cannot be placed on it with certainty; the CDR3 is given as TCRdb lists it. The chain has TRBV10-1 and TRBJ2-7; TRBD2 is taken as the D call from the table, unchecked against the DNA. Germline CDR1 reads WNHNN; CDR2 reads SYGVQD (reference sequence). From its first to its last residue, the CDR3 has 10 amino acids. CDR3: CAIAGTSGRR.

The rearrangement links TRBV7-9 to TRBJ1-3, with TRBD1 as a possible D gene (5 bases). V was pared by 8 bases and J by 3 bases, with 17 bases between. CDR3 size: 15 residues. CDR1 is SEHNR and CDR2 is FQNEAQ in the germline V gene (reference sequence). The CDR3: CASGGRVENGNTIYF. The CDR3 bases are TGTGCCAGCGGAGGCAGGGTGGAAAATGGAAACACCATATATTTT.

V and J are TRBV5-3 and TRBJ1-6; a possible D gene is TRBD1 (5 bases). TRBV5-3 is an open reading frame, and its role is uncertain. The V end lost 4 bases, the J end lost 9 bases, and 14 bases lay between the germline ends. CDR3 length equals 14 residues. CDR3 nucleotides: TGTGCCAGAAGCCCGAATGGGGGGGGTTCACCCCTCCACTTT. It translates to CARSPNGGGSPLHF.

The genes are TRBV2 and TRBJ2-1, with TRBD2 matching 8 bases. CDR3 length equals 15 residues. V lost 6 bases to trimming and J lost 8 bases; unmatched junction nucleotides: 12. CDR1 SNHLY and CDR2 FYNNEI come from the germline V gene. CDR3 region: CASSVEREISDEQFF. The CDR3 bases are TGTGCCAGCAGCGTTGAGCGGGAGATATCCGATGAGCAGTTCTTC. The entire variable domain, with the rest obtained from reference TRBV2 and TRBJ2-1, is as follows: EPEVTQTPSHQVTQMGQEVILRCVPISNHLYFYWYRQILGQKVEFLVSFYNNEISEKSEIFDDQFSVERPDGSNFTLKIRSTKLEDSAMYFCASSVEREISDEQFFGPGTRLTVL.

V gene TRBV7-2 combines with J gene TRBJ2-5, with 8 bases identical to TRBD1. The germline V gene encodes CDR1 SGHTA and CDR2 FQGNSA. The CDR3 consists of 15 residues. With 2 bases clipped from V and 1 base from J, the junction kept 3 bases outside the gene matches. CDR3 nucleotide sequence: TGTGCCAGCAGCTTACACACAGGGGGCCAAGAGACCCAGTACTTC. This encodes CASSLHTGGQETQYF.

The table lists this clone with a count of one. The gene calls are TRBV5-1 and TRBJ2-7, with D possibly being TRBD2 (5 bases). CDR1 and CDR2 (germline): SGHRS, YFSETQ. The length of the CDR3 is 14 residues. The ends were cut back, 0 bases at V and 6 bases at J, with 13 bases in the middle. As DNA, the CDR3 is TGCGCCAGCAGCTTGGAACTAGTTGATTCCGAGCAGTACTTC. Amino acid sequence: CASSLELVDSEQYF. Looking up the rest from reference TRBV5-1 and TRBJ2-7 gives the full variable domain: KAGVTQTPRYLIKTRGQQVTLSCSPISGHRSVSWYQQTPGQGLQFLFEYFSETQRNKGNFPGRFSGRQFSNSRSEMNVSTLELGDSALYLCASSLELVDSEQYFGPGTRLTVT.

The V call is TRBV19, the J call TRBJ1-5, with TRBD1 as a possible D gene (5 bases). Trimming pared 6 bases from V and 3 bases from J, leaving 12 bases between. The CDR3 is made up of 14 amino acids. Germline values: CDR1 LNHDA, CDR2 SQIVND (reference sequence). The CDR3 here is CASSWQGNNQPQHF. The CDR3 region has the DNA TGTGCCAGTAGCTGGCAGGGAAACAATCAGCCCCAGCATTTT.

The V and J genes are TRBV13 and TRBJ2-3; D is possibly TRBD1 (6 bases). V lost 6 bases and J lost 2, with 12 bases in between. Germline values: CDR1 PRHDT, CDR2 FYEKMQ (reference sequence). The CDR3 has 14 residues. In DNA, the CDR3 is TGTGCCAGCAGTCCAACAGGGCACACAGATACGCAGTATTTT. Protein: CASSPTGHTDTQYF. Full variable domain (outside the CDR3, taken from reference TRBV13 and TRBJ2-3): AAGVIQSPRHLIKEKRETATLKCYPIPRHDTVYWYQQGPGQDPQFLISFYEKMQSDKGSIPDRFSAQQFSDYHSELNMSSLELGDSALYFCASSPTGHTDTQYFGPGTRLTVL.

The chain uses TRBV11-2 and TRBJ2-7; no firm D call. The V gene's germline CDR1 is SGHAT and CDR2 FQNNGV. Trimming cost V 3 bases and J 4 bases, with 10 bases left between them. This CDR3 spans 13 amino acids. The CDR3 is CASSFDPGYEQYF. CDR3 nucleotide sequence: TGTGCCAGCAGCTTTGACCCCGGGTACGAGCAGTACTTC.

The chain recombines TRBV19 with TRBJ2-7; TRBD2 matches 14 bases. Looked up from germline, CDR1 is LNHDA and CDR2 is SQIVND (reference sequence). CDR3 length: 20 residues. After removal of 3 bases from V and 4 bases from J, the junction contained 17 bases not matched to a gene. The chain's CDR3 is CASSMGGPGLAGVEGYEQYF. DNA of the CDR3: TGTGCCAGTAGTATGGGAGGTCCGGGACTAGCGGGAGTGGAAGGGTACGAGCAGTACTTC.

This chain uses TRBV6-2 or TRBV6-3 with TRBJ1-5; D perhaps matches TRBD1 (5 bases). V was shortened by 2 bases and J by 3 bases, with 11 bases between the two germline ends. This CDR3 has 15 residues. Germline CDR1 MNHEY, CDR2 SVGEGT. The CDR3 spells CASSYLGGSNQPQHF. CDR3 sequence (DNA): TGTGCCAGCAGTTACCTCGGGGGGTCCAATCAGCCCCAGCATTTT.

The chain recombines TRBV5-3 with TRBJ2-1; D not certain. TRBV5-3 is given ORF status, its function remaining uncertain. The length of the CDR3 is 14 residues. Trimming removed 4 bases at V and 5 bases at J, with 13 bases between. CDR3 region: CARSHWAADNEQFF. The CDR3 DNA follows: TGTGCCAGAAGCCATTGGGCGGCGGACAATGAGCAGTTCTTC.

The rearrangement joins TRBV10-3 to TRBJ2-1; 10 positions match TRBD2. The germline V gene has CDR1 ENHRY and CDR2 SYGVKD. The CDR3 loop spans 15 amino acids. Unmatched junction bases numbered 3, after V lost 4 bases and J lost 3 bases. The CDR3, as DNA: TGTGCCATCAGTGCTAGCGGGAGTTTCTACAATGAGCAGTTCTTC. Encoded protein: CAISASGSFYNEQFF.

The V call is TRBV5-8, the J call TRBJ2-3, with D tentatively TRBD2 (5 bases). V was trimmed by 0 bases and J by 9 bases, leaving 11 bases between them. There are 13 residues in the CDR3. Germline-derived CDR1 and CDR2 are SGHTS and YDEGEE. CDR3 sequence reads: CASSLGYRETQYF. The CDR3 DNA is TGTGCCAGCAGCTTGGGGTATAGGGAGACGCAGTATTTT.

This chain uses TRBV2 with TRBJ1-1; D gene ambiguous. V was pared by 1 base and J by 0 bases, with 9 bases between. From germline, CDR1 is SNHLY and CDR2 FYNNEI. The CDR3 extends over 15 amino acids. CDR3 in amino acids: CASSEGFGMNTEAFF. The DNA for the CDR3 is TGTGCCAGCAGTGAAGGTTTTGGTATGAACACTGAAGCTTTCTTT.

The chain carries TRBV28 and TRBJ2-7, with TRBD1 identical over 8 bases. Germline CDR1 is MDHEN and CDR2 is SYDVKM. CDR3 length: 15 amino acids. V trimming: 7 bases; J trimming: 1 base; junction bases outside the gene matches: 9. The CDR3 DNA reads TGTGCCAGCACCCGCCCAGGGGGCGAATCCTACGAGCAGTACTTC. This sequence encodes CASTRPGGESYEQYF.

V is TRBV5-4 and J is TRBJ2-7, with D hard to call. Trimming stripped 2 bases from V and 7 bases from J, with 10 bases between. The CDR3 extends over 12 amino acids. The germline gives CDR1 SGHNT, CDR2 YYREEE (reference sequence). CDR3 DNA: TGTGCCAGCAGCTTTCCCTCTGGAGAGCAGTACTTC. It specifies CASSFPSGEQYF.

The V call is TRBV6-1, the J call TRBJ2-7, with D possibly being TRBD1 (6 bases). CDR3 length equals 17 residues. V was trimmed by 4 bases and J by 1 base, leaving 20 bases between them. The germline gives CDR1 MNHNS, CDR2 SASEGT. CDR3 DNA sequence: TGTGCCAGCAGTGTGCTACAGGGAGCTACTCTATCCTACGAGCAGTACTTC. This translates into CASSVLQGATLSYEQYF.

This clone occurred once. This sequence joins TRBV7-9 and TRBJ2-3, with TRBD2 identical over 9 bases. The germline CDR1 and CDR2 sequences are SEHNR and FQNEAQ (reference sequence). Trimming cost V 0 bases and J 6 bases; bases outside gene matches: 7. This CDR3 has 16 residues. CDR3 residues: CASSLAAGGPGDTQYF. CDR3 bases: TGTGCCAGCAGCTTAGCGGCGGGAGGGCCTGGTGATACGCAGTATTTT.

The gene calls are TRBV3-1 (or the pseudogene TRBV3-2) and TRBJ1-2; TRBD1 might be the D (5 bases). V gave up 1 base and J gave up 5 bases, with 11 bases separating them. This CDR3 spans 14 amino acids. Germline CDR1 reads LGHDT; CDR2 reads YNNKEL (reference sequence). CDR3 sequence (DNA): TGTGCCAGCAGCCAAGCCGGGGCAGTTTATGGCTACACCTTC. Protein product: CASSQAGAVYGYTF.

The chain couples TRBV3-1 (or the pseudogene TRBV3-2) to TRBJ2-7; D possibly corresponds to TRBD1 (6 bases). The V gene lost 4 bases and the J gene lost 4 bases, with 14 bases spanning the gap. The CDR3 is 14 residues long. The germline CDR1 and CDR2 sequences are LGHDT and YNNKEL (reference sequence). The CDR3 is CASSPGQGIYEQYF. The CDR3 DNA is TGTGCCAGCAGCCCTGGGCAGGGGATTTACGAGCAGTACTTC.

This clone was counted a few times. The CDR3 region is CASSETSGSLGETQYF. The CDR3 DNA reads as TGTGCCAGCAGCGAGACTAGCGGGAGTCTGGGAGAGACCCAGTACTTC. The chain joins TRBV5-4 to TRBJ2-5, with TRBD2 matching over 12 bases. Germline CDR1 is SGHNT and CDR2 is YYREEE (reference sequence). Unmatched junction bases numbered 8, after V lost 4 bases and J lost 4 bases. The CDR3 consists of 16 residues.